This T cell receptor beta chain was recovered during a study of radiation and T cells in renal cell carcinoma. For this clone: Antigen: not known.

Time point here: blood 4 weeks post-SBRT, at nephrectomy. Treatment specified: 15 Gy SBRT to primary tumor, nephrectomy 4 weeks later. Nephrectomy followed 15 Gy stereotactic body radiation by 4 weeks. Overall study results and limits: From baseline, blood top tumor clonotypes peaked at 2 weeks post-radiation.

Data came from immunoSEQ multiplex PCR; TCRdb stores just in-frame clones and leaves some out. Of under 100,000 clones listed, around four fifths are singletons. The CDR3 is 15 residues long. V was pared by 7 bases and J by 4 bases, with 10 bases of the junction left unmatched. The germline V gene encodes CDR1 SGHDT and CDR2 YYEEEE. The chain uses TRBV5-6 and TRBJ2-5; 10 bases are shared with TRBD2. Sequencing used blood, obtained from a patient whose treatment included radiotherapy and nephrectomy. The receptor comes from a man in his fifties or sixties with renal cell carcinoma. CDR3 sequence: CASVGASGSRETQYF. The CDR3 nucleotides are TGTGCCAGCGTTGGGGCTAGCGGGAGTCGAGAGACCCAGTACTTC.